This TCR beta chain was profiled in a study of control samples from healthy donors and cancer patients. Clones were read by immunoSEQ multiplex PCR, and TCRdb kept only the in-frame ones, dropping some. The sample shows about 120,000 clones, around 89% of them seen only once. Germline V gives CDR1 SGHVS, CDR2 FNYEAQ. V lost 4 bases to trimming and J lost 0 bases; unmatched junction nucleotides: 25. The CDR3 runs to 22 residues. The chain employs TRBV7-6 and TRBJ2-7; 9 nucleotides line up with TRBD2. The clonotype comes from a man in his forties in good health. The sequencing input was blood. CDR3 coding DNA: TGTGCCAGCAGCTCCGCCGCGCAGTCTAGCGGGGACATAACACCCAGCTCCTACGAGCAGTACTTC. Its translation is CASSSAAQSSGDITPSSYEQYF.